This T cell receptor beta chain was captured in a study of glioma-infiltrating T cells. This clonotype was counted ten times or more. The antigen is undetermined. The CDR3 is 12 residues long. The V gene lost 5 bases and the J gene lost 1 base, with 5 bases spanning the gap. CDR1 is SEHNR and CDR2 is FQNEAQ in the germline V gene (reference sequence). The iRepertoire nested amplicon-rescue multiplex PCR amplified TCR alpha and beta CDR3s from RNA. One-step reverse transcription and amplification started from roughly 100-400 ng of tissue mRNA or PBMC total RNA. TCRdb reanalysed the multiplex PCR reads using MiXCR and keeps one entry per CDR3 protein. The table has 150,000 to 200,000 distinct CDR3 sequences, around 45% seen once; the top ten hold 4% to 6.5%. Whole-study results and caveats: Very few CDR3 sequences were shared between tissue and blood. Gliomas, especially low-grade, showed above-expected tissue-blood divergence; non-neoplastic patients showed below.

The source of this sequence is a human donor with low-grade glioma or glioblastoma, undergoing nonglioma brain surgery, or in good health (not recorded which). The material sequenced was glioma tissue, nonneoplastic brain tissue, or PBMCs (not recorded which). The rearrangement uses TRBV7-9 and TRBJ1-1, with unresolved D. In DNA form, the CDR3 reads TGTGCCAGCAGCCTTTGGAACACTGAAGCTTTCTTT. Amino acid sequence: CASSLWNTEAFF.